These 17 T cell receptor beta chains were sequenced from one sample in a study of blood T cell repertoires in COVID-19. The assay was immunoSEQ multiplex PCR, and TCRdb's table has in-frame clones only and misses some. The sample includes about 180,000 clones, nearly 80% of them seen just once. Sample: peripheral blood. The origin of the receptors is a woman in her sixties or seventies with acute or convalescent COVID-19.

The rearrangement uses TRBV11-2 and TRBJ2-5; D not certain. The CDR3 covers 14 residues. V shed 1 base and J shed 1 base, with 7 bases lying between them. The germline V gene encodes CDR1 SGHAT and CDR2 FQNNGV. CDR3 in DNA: TGTGCCAGCAGCTTAGTACGCAGCCAAGAGACCCAGTACTTC. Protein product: CASSLVRSQETQYF.

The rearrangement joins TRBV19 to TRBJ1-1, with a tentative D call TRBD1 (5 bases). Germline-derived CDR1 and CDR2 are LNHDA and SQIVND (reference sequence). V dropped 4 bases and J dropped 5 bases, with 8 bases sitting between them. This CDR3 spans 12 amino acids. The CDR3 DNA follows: TGTGCCAGTAGTACCAGGGCAACTGAAGCTTTCTTT. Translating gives CASSTRATEAFF.

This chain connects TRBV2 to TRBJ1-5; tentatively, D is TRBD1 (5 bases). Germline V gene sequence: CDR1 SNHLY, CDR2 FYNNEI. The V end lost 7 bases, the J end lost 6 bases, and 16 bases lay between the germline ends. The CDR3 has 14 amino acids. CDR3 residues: CASTKSQGSQPQHF. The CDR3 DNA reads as TGTGCCAGCACAAAATCGCAGGGTTCTCAGCCCCAGCATTTT.

The CDR3 reads CASFYGRDSPEAFF. The CDR3 DNA reads TGTGCCAGCTTCTACGGAAGGGACAGCCCCGAAGCTTTCTTT. The chain has TRBV18 and TRBJ1-1; TRBD1 agrees at 7 bases. The CDR3 length is 14 residues. J gave up 8 bases and V 7 bases, and 13 bases lay outside the gene matches. CDR1 and CDR2 from the germline V gene are KGHSH and LQKENI. Full variable domain (rest looked up from reference TRBV18 and TRBJ1-1): NAGVMQNPRHLVRRRGQEARLRCSPMKGHSHVYWYRQLPEEGLKFMVYLQKENIIDESGMPKERFSAEFPKEGPSILRIQQVVRGDSAAYFCASFYGRDSPEAFFGQGTRLTVV.

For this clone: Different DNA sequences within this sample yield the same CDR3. The CDR3 is CAWSVQGNTEAFF. CDR3 coding DNA: TGTGCCTGGAGCGTCCAGGGAAACACTGAAGCTTTCTTT. The gene calls are TRBV30 and TRBJ1-1, with D perhaps matching TRBD1 (5 bases). The CDR3 is 13 amino acids. The germline V gene encodes CDR1 GTSNPN and CDR2 SVGIG (reference sequence). V lost 3 bases and J 2 bases, leaving 10 bases between the germline ends.

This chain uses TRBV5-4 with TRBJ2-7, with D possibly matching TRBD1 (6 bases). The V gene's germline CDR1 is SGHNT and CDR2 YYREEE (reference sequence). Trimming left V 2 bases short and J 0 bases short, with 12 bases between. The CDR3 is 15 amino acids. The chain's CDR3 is CASSFKGGVSYEQYF. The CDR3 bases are TGTGCCAGCAGCTTCAAAGGGGGAGTCTCCTACGAGCAGTACTTC.

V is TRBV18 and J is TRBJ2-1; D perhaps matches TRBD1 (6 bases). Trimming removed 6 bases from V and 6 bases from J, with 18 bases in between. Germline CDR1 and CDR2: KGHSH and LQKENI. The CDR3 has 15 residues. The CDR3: CASSDQGYFFNEQFF. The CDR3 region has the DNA TGTGCCAGCTCGGACCAGGGGTATTTTTTCAATGAGCAGTTCTTC.

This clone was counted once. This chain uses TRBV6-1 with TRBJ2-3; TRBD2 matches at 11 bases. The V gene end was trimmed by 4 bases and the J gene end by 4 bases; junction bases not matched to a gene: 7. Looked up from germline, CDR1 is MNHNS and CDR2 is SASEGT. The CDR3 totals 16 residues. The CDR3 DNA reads TGTGCCAGCAGTGGCCAACTAGCGGGAGAGGCAGATACGCAGTATTTT. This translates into CASSGQLAGEADTQYF.

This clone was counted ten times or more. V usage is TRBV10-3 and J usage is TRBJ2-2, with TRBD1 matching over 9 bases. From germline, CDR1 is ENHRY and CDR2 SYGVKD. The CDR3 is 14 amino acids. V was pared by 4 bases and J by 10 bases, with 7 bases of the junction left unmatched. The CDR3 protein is CAISVNRGLEELFF. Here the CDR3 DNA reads TGTGCCATCAGTGTAAACAGGGGGCTGGAGGAGCTGTTTTTT.

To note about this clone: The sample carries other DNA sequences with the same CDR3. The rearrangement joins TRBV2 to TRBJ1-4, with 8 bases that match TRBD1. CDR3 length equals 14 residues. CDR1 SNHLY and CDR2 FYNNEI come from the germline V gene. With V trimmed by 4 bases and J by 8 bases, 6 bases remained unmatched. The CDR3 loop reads CASSVQGAGEKLFF. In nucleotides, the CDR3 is TGTGCCAGCAGTGTCCAGGGGGCCGGGGAAAAACTGTTTTTT.

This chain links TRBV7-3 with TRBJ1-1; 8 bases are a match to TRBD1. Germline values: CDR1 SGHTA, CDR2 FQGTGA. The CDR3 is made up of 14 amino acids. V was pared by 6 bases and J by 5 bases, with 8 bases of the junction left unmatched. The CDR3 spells CASSGQGPGTEAFF. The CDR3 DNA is TGTGCCAGCAGTGGACAGGGTCCGGGTACTGAAGCTTTCTTT.

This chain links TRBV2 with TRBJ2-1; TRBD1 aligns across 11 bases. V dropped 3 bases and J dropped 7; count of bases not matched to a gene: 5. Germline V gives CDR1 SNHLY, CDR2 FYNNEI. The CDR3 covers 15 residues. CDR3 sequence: CASSDWDRGSNEQFF. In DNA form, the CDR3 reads TGTGCCAGCAGTGACTGGGACAGGGGGTCTAATGAGCAGTTCTTC.

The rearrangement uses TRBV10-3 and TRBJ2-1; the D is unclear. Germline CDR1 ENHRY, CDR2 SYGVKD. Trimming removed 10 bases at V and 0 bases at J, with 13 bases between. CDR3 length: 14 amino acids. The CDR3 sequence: CATNDPSSYNEQFF. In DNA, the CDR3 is TGTGCCACCAATGACCCGAGCTCCTACAATGAGCAGTTCTTC.

The CDR3 DNA follows: TGCGCCAGCAGCTTGTGGGGGGAAAGAAATGAGCAGTTCTTC. Amino acids: CASSLWGERNEQFF. The chain is built from TRBV5-1 and TRBJ2-1; a weak D match, TRBD2 (6 bases). Germline CDR1 reads SGHRS; CDR2 reads YFSETQ. Trimming took off 1 base at V and 7 bases at J, with 12 bases between the two ends. The CDR3 spans 14 residues.

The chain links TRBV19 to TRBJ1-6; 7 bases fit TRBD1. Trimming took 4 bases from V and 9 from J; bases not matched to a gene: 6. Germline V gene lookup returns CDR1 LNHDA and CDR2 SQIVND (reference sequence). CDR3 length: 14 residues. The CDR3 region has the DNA TGTGCCAGTAGTACAAGACAGGGTGTTTCACCCCTCCACTTT. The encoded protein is CASSTRQGVSPLHF.

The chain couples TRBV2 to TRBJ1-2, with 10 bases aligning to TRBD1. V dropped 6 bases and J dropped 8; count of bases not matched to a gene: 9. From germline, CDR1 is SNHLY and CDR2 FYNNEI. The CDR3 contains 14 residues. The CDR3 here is CASRTGTGVGGYTF. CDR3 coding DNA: TGTGCCAGCAGAACCGGGACAGGGGTTGGGGGCTACACCTTC.

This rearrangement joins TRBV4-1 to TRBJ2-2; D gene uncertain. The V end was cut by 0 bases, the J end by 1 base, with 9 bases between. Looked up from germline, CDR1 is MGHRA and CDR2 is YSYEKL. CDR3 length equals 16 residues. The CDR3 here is CASSQDPPGNTGELFF. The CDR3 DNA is TGCGCCAGCAGCCAAGACCCCCCGGGGAACACCGGGGAGCTGTTTTTT.